The 32 T cell receptor beta chains listed next were all sequenced from one sample in a study of T cells in tuberculosis. The method was immunoSEQ multiplex PCR; TCRdb's version includes in-frame clones alone and lacks a portion of them. The sample yields approximately 31,000 clones, 95% to 96% seen once. Sequencing input: PBMCs. The origin of the receptors is a donor between 10 and 35 years old with latent tuberculosis or without tuberculosis infection.

The CDR3 sequence is CASRQQYSNQPQHF. In DNA, the CDR3 is TGTGCCAGCAGACAGCAATATAGCAATCAGCCCCAGCATTTT. The V gene is TRBV28, the J gene TRBJ1-5; no clear D. CDR1 MDHEN and CDR2 SYDVKM come from the germline V gene. V was trimmed by 6 bases and J by 0 bases, leaving 9 bases between them. CDR3 length equals 14 residues. Supplemented by reference TRBV28 and TRBJ1-5, the full variable domain reads DVKVTQSSRYLVKRTGEKVFLECVQDMDHENMFWYRQDPGLGLRLIYFSYDVKMKEKGDIPEGYSVSREKKERFSLILESASTNQTSMYLCASRQQYSNQPQHFGDGTRLSIL.

The chain joins TRBV4-3 to TRBJ2-7; tentative D call: TRBD2 (6 bases). V was clipped by 2 bases and J by 4 bases, with 6 bases between them. The CDR3 consists of 12 residues. Germline V lookup: CDR1 LGHNA, CDR2 YSLEER. The CDR3 sequence is CASSQSGYEQYF. The CDR3 DNA reads TGCGCCAGCAGCCAAAGCGGGTACGAGCAGTACTTC.

V and J are TRBV30 and TRBJ1-5; possibly TRBD1 for D (5 bases). The CDR3 is 15 amino acids. Germline CDR1 reads GTSNPN; CDR2 reads SVGIG (reference sequence). V lost 4 bases and J 1 base, leaving 14 bases between the germline ends. The DNA of the CDR3 is TGTGCCTGGAATCGACAGAGAGGCAGCAATCAGCCCCAGCATTTT. Translation: CAWNRQRGSNQPQHF.

This clone has only one observation. The gene calls are TRBV29-1 and TRBJ2-7, with D tentatively TRBD2 (6 bases). With 2 bases removed from V and 3 bases from J, the gap between germline ends came to 11 bases. Looked up from germline, CDR1 is SQVTM and CDR2 is ANQGSEA. The CDR3 has 13 residues. The DNA of the CDR3 is TGCAGCGTTGAATTGCGGGAAGGCTACGAGCAGTACTTC. This codes for CSVELREGYEQYF.

The chain is built from TRBV11-2 and TRBJ1-1, with a possible D match to TRBD1 (6 bases). In germline, CDR1 is SGHAT, CDR2 FQNNGV. The V gene lost 3 bases and the J gene lost 5 bases, with 10 bases spanning the gap. The CDR3 sequence is 13 residues long. In DNA form, the CDR3 reads TGTGCCAGCAGCTTCTGGCAGGGGACTGAAGCTTTCTTT. Encoded protein: CASSFWQGTEAFF.

The CDR3 loop is CATSRVSGEMETQYF. CDR3 in DNA: TGTGCCACCAGCAGAGTTTCAGGGGAAATGGAGACCCAGTACTTC. The chain is built from TRBV15 and TRBJ2-5; TRBD1 might be the D (6 bases). The CDR3 has 15 residues. CDR1 LNHNV and CDR2 YYDKDF come from the germline V gene (reference sequence). V was shortened by 1 base and J by 5 bases, with 14 bases between the two germline ends.

This clone was recorded once. CDR3 nucleotide sequence: TGTGCCAGCAGTGCAGGTAACATTCAGTACTTC. This codes for CASSAGNIQYF. The chain links TRBV6-1 to TRBJ2-4; no definite D call. This CDR3 has 11 amino acids. Deletions cut 4 bases from V and 7 bases from J, with 5 bases between. Germline V gene sequence: CDR1 MNHNS, CDR2 SASEGT.

The chain couples TRBV7-9 to TRBJ2-7, with 7 bases matching TRBD1. This CDR3 region has 16 residues. Germline loops: CDR1 SEHNR, CDR2 FQNEAQ (reference sequence). J was trimmed by 2 bases and V by 1 base; bases with no gene match: 8. CDR3 region: CASSLGSGTEAYEQYF. CDR3 DNA: TGTGCCAGCAGCTTAGGCTCCGGGACAGAAGCCTACGAGCAGTACTTC.

This clone was recorded once. The chain employs TRBV5-4 and TRBJ2-3; 10 nucleotides match TRBD2. The germline gives CDR1 SGHNT, CDR2 YYREEE (reference sequence). The CDR3 length is 18 residues. With 2 bases clipped from V and 3 bases from J, the junction kept 12 bases outside the gene matches. The CDR3 DNA reads TGTGCCAGCAGCTTCCGACAGAGTAGCGGGGGGTTGACAGATACGCAGTATTTT. It is translated as CASSFRQSSGGLTDTQYF.

The chain is built from TRBV4-1 and TRBJ2-1; D is perhaps TRBD2 (5 bases). The germline gives CDR1 MGHRA, CDR2 YSYEKL. This CDR3 has 17 amino acids. Trimming removed 0 bases at V and 9 bases at J, with 21 bases between. The CDR3 nucleotides are TGCGCCAGCAGCCAAGACCCCCTGGAAAAAGGGAGCCCTGAGCAGTTCTTC. Translated: CASSQDPLEKGSPEQFF.

The chain employs TRBV7-9 and TRBJ1-1; D not certain. Trimming shortened V by 3 bases and J by 1 base, and 12 bases separated the two germline ends. The CDR3 totals 15 residues. Per the germline V gene, CDR1 is SEHNR and CDR2 is FQNEAQ (reference sequence). CDR3 bases: TGTGCCAGCAGCTTTCACGGTAGAAGGAACACTGAAGCTTTCTTT. It codes for CASSFHGRRNTEAFF.

The rearrangement links TRBV4-1 to TRBJ1-2; 7 nucleotides align to TRBD1. The germline gives CDR1 MGHRA, CDR2 YSYEKL. The CDR3 length is 16 residues. V was clipped by 3 bases and J by 5 bases; unmatched bases: 12. The CDR3 loop is CASSQESGTAYYGYTF. The CDR3 DNA reads as TGCGCCAGCAGCCAGGAGTCCGGGACAGCCTATTATGGCTACACCTTC.

As DNA, the CDR3 is TGTGCCAGCACAGGGTTACGGGAGCAGTTCTTC. It codes for CASTGLREQFF. This sequence joins TRBV2 and TRBJ2-1; D possibly corresponds to TRBD1 (5 bases). The CDR3 contains 11 residues. In germline, CDR1 is SNHLY, CDR2 FYNNEI. Trimming shortened V by 7 bases and J by 10 bases, and 11 bases separated the two germline ends.

The V call is TRBV7-2, the J call TRBJ1-2, with 7 bases aligning to TRBD1. The germline gives CDR1 SGHTA, CDR2 FQGNSA. This CDR3 contains 14 residues. J gave up 8 bases and V 5 bases, and 11 bases lay outside the gene matches. As DNA, the CDR3 is TGTGCCAGCAGCCTAAGGGGGCACGCACAGGGCTACACCTTC. This sequence encodes CASSLRGHAQGYTF. Supplemented by reference TRBV7-2 and TRBJ1-2, the full variable domain reads GAGVSQSPSNKVTEKGKDVELRCDPISGHTALYWYRQSLGQGLEFLIYFQGNSAPDKSGLPSDRFSAERTGGSVSTLTIQRTQQEDSAVYLCASSLRGHAQGYTFGSGTRLTVV.

V usage is TRBV11-2 and J usage is TRBJ2-1; no firm D call. CDR3 length equals 15 residues. Between the trimmed V and J ends, which lost 5 bases and 0 bases, there was a span of 11 bases. Germline CDR1 SGHAT, CDR2 FQNNGV. The CDR3 DNA reads as TGTGCCAGCAGCCCGCGCGCCGGCTCCTACAATGAGCAGTTCTTC. Protein product: CASSPRAGSYNEQFF.

The chain links TRBV28 to TRBJ1-2; D gene uncertain. Trimming shortened V by 5 bases and J by 0 bases, and 7 bases separated the two germline ends. This CDR3 is 13 amino acids long. The V gene's germline CDR1 is MDHEN and CDR2 SYDVKM. For the CDR3, the DNA is TGTGCCAGCAGTCCCTCTCCTAACTATGGCTACACCTTC. Amino acids: CASSPSPNYGYTF.

The chain combines TRBV5-1 with TRBJ2-7; 8 bases are a match to TRBD1. The V gene's germline CDR1 is SGHRS and CDR2 YFSETQ. The V and J ends lost 5 bases and 1 base, in that order; junction bases with no gene match: 5. This CDR3 is 14 amino acids long. CDR3 region: CASRGGQASYEQYF. The DNA for the CDR3 is TGCGCCAGCAGAGGGGGACAGGCTTCCTACGAGCAGTACTTC.

The rearrangement joins TRBV5-1 to TRBJ2-7, with TRBD1 identical over 8 bases. J was trimmed by 0 bases and V by 3 bases; bases with no gene match: 5. This CDR3 spans 15 amino acids. The germline V gene has CDR1 SGHRS and CDR2 YFSETQ. The CDR3 sequence: CASSSGTGSSYEQYF. CDR3 in DNA: TGCGCCAGCAGCTCCGGGACAGGCTCCTCCTACGAGCAGTACTTC. Full variable domain (outside the CDR3, taken from reference TRBV5-1 and TRBJ2-7): KAGVTQTPRYLIKTRGQQVTLSCSPISGHRSVSWYQQTPGQGLQFLFEYFSETQRNKGNFPGRFSGRQFSNSRSEMNVSTLELGDSALYLCASSSGTGSSYEQYFGPGTRLTVT.

The J gene is TRBJ2-1, the V gene TRBV29-1, with 10 bases identical to TRBD1. This CDR3 comprises 14 residues. Germline V gene sequence: CDR1 SQVTM, CDR2 ANQGSEA. Trimming removed 7 bases from V and 5 bases from J; junction bases left unmatched: 8. The CDR3, as DNA: TGCAGCGCAAGGACAGGGGGATCCAACAATGAGCAGTTCTTC. It codes for CSARTGGSNNEQFF.

J is TRBJ1-2 and V is TRBV7-9; no clear D. The CDR3 runs 12 residues. V gave up 5 bases and J gave up 8 bases, with 12 bases separating them. From germline, CDR1 is SEHNR and CDR2 FQNEAQ (reference sequence). CDR3 nucleotide sequence: TGTGCCAGCAGCCAAGACTATTGGGGCTACACCTTC. As protein: CASSQDYWGYTF.

The chain recombines TRBV30 with TRBJ2-7; 7 bases map to TRBD2. CDR1 is GTSNPN and CDR2 is SVGIG in the germline V gene (reference sequence). The CDR3 has 11 amino acids. This chain's CDR3 is CALAVYYEQYF. In DNA form, the CDR3 reads TGTGCTCTAGCGGTTTACTACGAGCAGTACTTC.

The chain uses TRBV11-2 and TRBJ2-7; 9 nucleotides match TRBD1. Trimming removed 5 bases from V and 2 bases from J; junction bases left unmatched: 13. This CDR3 has 17 amino acids. CDR1 and CDR2 (germline): SGHAT, FQNNGV. CDR3 sequence reads: CASSRNNRGLEAYEQYF. Here the CDR3 DNA reads TGTGCCAGCAGCCGAAACAACAGGGGGCTTGAGGCCTACGAGCAGTACTTC.

This clone was seen just once. The chain combines TRBV15 with TRBJ1-1; 9 bases fit TRBD1. Germline V gene lookup returns CDR1 LNHNV and CDR2 YYDKDF (reference sequence). The CDR3 contains 13 residues. Losses at the gene ends were 5 bases for V and 10 bases for J; bases not matched to a gene: 8. CDR3 bases: TGTGCCACCAGCGGAACCTGGGACAGGGCAGCTTTCTTT. This translates into CATSGTWDRAAFF.

J is TRBJ2-1 and V is TRBV7-2, with D possibly matching TRBD2 (5 bases). The CDR3 runs to 15 residues. Trimming left V 5 bases short and J 0 bases short, with 11 bases between. Germline CDR1 and CDR2: SGHTA and FQGNSA. The CDR3 region is CASSPDSSSYNEQFF. The CDR3 region has the DNA TGTGCCAGCAGCCCGGACTCGAGCTCCTACAATGAGCAGTTCTTC.

V usage is TRBV27 and J usage is TRBJ2-7; 9 nucleotides match TRBD1. This CDR3 has 15 amino acids. After removal of 4 bases from V and 4 bases from J, the junction contained 8 bases not matched to a gene. The germline CDR1 and CDR2 sequences are MNHEY and SMNVEV (reference sequence). The CDR3 spells CASSSGTGWSYEQYF. CDR3 bases: TGTGCCAGCAGTTCCGGGACAGGGTGGTCGTACGAGCAGTACTTC.

CDR3 DNA: TGTGCCAGCTCACCAAGGAGTACACTAGCTACCAATGAGCAGTTCTTC. Protein sequence: CASSPRSTLATNEQFF. The V and J genes are TRBV18 and TRBJ2-1; tentatively, D is TRBD2 (6 bases). This CDR3 has 16 residues. Trimming stripped 2 bases from V and 6 bases from J, with 17 bases between. Germline-derived CDR1 and CDR2 are KGHSH and LQKENI.

V is TRBV7-3 and J is TRBJ2-1; maybe TRBD1 (5 bases). The V end was cut by 0 bases, the J end by 9 bases, with 12 bases between. The germline CDR1 and CDR2 sequences are SGHTA and FQGTGA. This CDR3 is 14 amino acids long. The CDR3 coding sequence is TGTGCCAGCAGCTTAACGAAGGGGTTGGGTGAGCAGTTCTTC. Its translation: CASSLTKGLGEQFF.

CDR3 coding DNA: TGTGCCAGCAGTGTCAGACAGGGCCTTAACAATGAGCAGTTCTTC. Its protein product is CASSVRQGLNNEQFF. This chain links TRBV2 with TRBJ2-1; 7 nucleotides line up with TRBD1. The CDR3 loop spans 15 amino acids. CDR1 and CDR2 (germline): SNHLY, FYNNEI. J was trimmed by 5 bases and V by 4 bases; bases with no gene match: 8.

The count of this clone is one. The chain joins TRBV6-1 to TRBJ2-1; D perhaps matches TRBD1 (6 bases). Germline V gene lookup returns CDR1 MNHNS and CDR2 SASEGT. Deletions cut 6 bases from V and 3 bases from J, with 15 bases between. This CDR3 has 15 residues. CDR3 in amino acids: CASRLHKTGYNEQFF. The DNA for the CDR3 is TGTGCCAGCAGACTCCACAAGACAGGCTACAATGAGCAGTTCTTC.

The chain is built from TRBV18 and TRBJ2-5; 15 nucleotides align to TRBD2. Germline-derived CDR1 and CDR2 are KGHSH and LQKENI. This CDR3 has 16 residues. J was trimmed by 4 bases and V by 2 bases; bases with no gene match: 2. CDR3 sequence reads: CASSPGLAGGTETQYF. Here the CDR3 DNA reads TGTGCCAGCTCACCAGGACTAGCGGGGGGGACAGAGACCCAGTACTTC.

In this sample, this clone turned up once. This chain uses TRBV6-4 with TRBJ2-3; TRBD2 agrees at 8 bases. The V gene's germline CDR1 is MRHNA and CDR2 SNTAGT. With 4 bases clipped from V and 4 bases from J, the junction kept 1 base outside the gene matches. The CDR3 sequence is 13 residues long. In DNA form, the CDR3 reads TGTGCCAGCAGTGTTAGCGGGGCAGATACGCAGTATTTT. This codes for CASSVSGADTQYF.

The chain combines TRBV6-1 with TRBJ1-2, with D hard to call. Germline CDR1 is MNHNS and CDR2 is SASEGT. The V end lost 2 bases, the J end lost 5 bases, and 15 bases lay between the germline ends. The CDR3 sequence is 15 residues long. CDR3 protein: CASSESPNSLYGYTF. The DNA of the CDR3 is TGTGCCAGCAGTGAATCCCCCAACAGCTTATATGGCTACACCTTC.